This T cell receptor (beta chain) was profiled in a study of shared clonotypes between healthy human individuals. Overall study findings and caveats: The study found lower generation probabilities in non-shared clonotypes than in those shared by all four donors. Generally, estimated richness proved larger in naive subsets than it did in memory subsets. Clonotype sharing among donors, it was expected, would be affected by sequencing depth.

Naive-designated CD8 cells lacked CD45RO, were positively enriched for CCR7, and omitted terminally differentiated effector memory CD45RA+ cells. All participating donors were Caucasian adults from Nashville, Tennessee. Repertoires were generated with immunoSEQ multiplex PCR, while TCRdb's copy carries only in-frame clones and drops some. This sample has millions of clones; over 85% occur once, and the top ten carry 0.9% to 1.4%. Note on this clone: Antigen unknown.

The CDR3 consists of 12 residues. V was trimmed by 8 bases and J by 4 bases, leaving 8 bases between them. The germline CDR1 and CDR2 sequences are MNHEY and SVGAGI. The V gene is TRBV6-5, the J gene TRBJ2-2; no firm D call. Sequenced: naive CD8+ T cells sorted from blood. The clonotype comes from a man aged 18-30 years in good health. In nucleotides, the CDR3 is TGTGCCAGCCAGTCAAGCACCGGGGAGCTGTTTTTT. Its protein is CASQSSTGELFF.